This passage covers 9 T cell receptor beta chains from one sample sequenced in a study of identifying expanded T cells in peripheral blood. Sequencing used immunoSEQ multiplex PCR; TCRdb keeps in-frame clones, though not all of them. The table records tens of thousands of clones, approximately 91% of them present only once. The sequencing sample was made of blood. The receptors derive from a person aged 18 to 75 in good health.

For the CDR3, the DNA is TGTGCCAGTAGCCCTGGGGGGAAGGGGGCCAACGTCCTGACTTTC. Amino acids: CASSPGGKGANVLTF. The V call is TRBV19, the J call TRBJ2-6; a possible D gene is TRBD2 (6 bases). Germline assignment: CDR1 LNHDA and CDR2 SQIVND (reference sequence). The V end was cut by 6 bases, the J end by 4 bases, with 13 bases between. The CDR3 extends over 15 amino acids.

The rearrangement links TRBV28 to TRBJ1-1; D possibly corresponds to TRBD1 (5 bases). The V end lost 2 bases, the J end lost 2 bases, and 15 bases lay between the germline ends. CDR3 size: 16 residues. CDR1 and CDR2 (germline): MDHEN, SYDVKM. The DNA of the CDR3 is TGTGCCAGCAGTTTAGGGGCGGGTGCTATAAACACTGAAGCTTTCTTT. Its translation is CASSLGAGAINTEAFF. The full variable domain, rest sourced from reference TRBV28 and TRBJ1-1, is DVKVTQSSRYLVKRTGEKVFLECVQDMDHENMFWYRQDPGLGLRLIYFSYDVKMKEKGDIPEGYSVSREKKERFSLILESASTNQTSMYLCASSLGAGAINTEAFFGQGTRLTVV.

CDR3 nucleotides: TGTGCCAGCAGCCTTGGGACATCTATCTATGGCTACACCTTC. Its protein is CASSLGTSIYGYTF. The chain joins TRBV6-1 to TRBJ1-2; maybe TRBD1 (6 bases). Germline V CDR1 and CDR2: MNHNS, SASEGT. V shed 6 bases and J shed 4 bases, with 15 bases lying between them. This CDR3 contains 14 residues.

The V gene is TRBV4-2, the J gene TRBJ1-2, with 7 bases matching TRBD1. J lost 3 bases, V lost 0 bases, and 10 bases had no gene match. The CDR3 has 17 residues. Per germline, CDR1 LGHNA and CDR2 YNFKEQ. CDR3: CASSQEAGGVTDYGYTF. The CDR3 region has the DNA TGTGCCAGCAGCCAAGAAGCAGGGGGTGTTACTGACTATGGCTACACCTTC.

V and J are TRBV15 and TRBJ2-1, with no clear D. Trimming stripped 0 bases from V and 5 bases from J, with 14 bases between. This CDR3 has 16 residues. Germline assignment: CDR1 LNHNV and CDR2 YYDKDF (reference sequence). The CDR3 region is CATSREVAEANNEQFF. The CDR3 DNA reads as TGTGCCACCAGCAGAGAGGTAGCCGAAGCAAACAATGAGCAGTTCTTC.

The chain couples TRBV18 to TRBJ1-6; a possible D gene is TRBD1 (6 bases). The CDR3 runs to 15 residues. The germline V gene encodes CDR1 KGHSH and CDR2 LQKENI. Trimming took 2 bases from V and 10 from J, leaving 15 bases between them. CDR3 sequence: CASSPVAGARSPLHF. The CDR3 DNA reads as TGTGCCAGCTCACCAGTGGCGGGGGCGAGGTCACCCCTCCACTTT.

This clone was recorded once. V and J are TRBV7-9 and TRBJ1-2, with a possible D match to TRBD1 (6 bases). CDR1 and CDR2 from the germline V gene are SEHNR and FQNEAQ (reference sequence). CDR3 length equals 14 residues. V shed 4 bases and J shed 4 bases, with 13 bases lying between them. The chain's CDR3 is CASSSTGVLYGYTF. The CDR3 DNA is TGTGCCAGCAGCTCGACAGGCGTTCTCTATGGCTACACCTTC.

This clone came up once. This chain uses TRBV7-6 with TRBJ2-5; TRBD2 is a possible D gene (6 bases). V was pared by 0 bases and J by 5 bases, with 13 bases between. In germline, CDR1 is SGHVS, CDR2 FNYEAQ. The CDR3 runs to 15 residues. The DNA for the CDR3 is TGTGCCAGCAGCTTAGCCCCTCGGGAGTCGGAGACCCAGTACTTC. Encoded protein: CASSLAPRESETQYF.

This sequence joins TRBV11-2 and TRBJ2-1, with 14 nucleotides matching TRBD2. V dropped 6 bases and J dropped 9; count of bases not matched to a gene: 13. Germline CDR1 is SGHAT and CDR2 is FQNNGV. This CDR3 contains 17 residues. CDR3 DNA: TGTGCCAGCAGGGGAAGCCGGGGACTAGCGGGGGTTAGTGAGCAGTTCTTC. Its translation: CASRGSRGLAGVSEQFF.